Sequencing of this T cell receptor (beta chain) was carried out in a study of cytomegalovirus exposure and HLA in healthy donors. Details on this clone: The target antigen is unknown.

Vbeta (60) and Jbeta (13) primers were used in the PCR. The data were produced by immunoSEQ multiplex PCR, yet TCRdb's version contains in-frame clones alone and is incomplete. The profile shows about 94,000 clones, 81% of them singletons. The CDR3 length is 16 residues. Trimming shortened V by 1 base and J by 0 bases, and 16 bases separated the two germline ends. Germline lookup yields CDR1 SQVTM and CDR2 ANQGSEA. General study points: With high specificity and sensitivity, the classifier reportedly diagnosed cytomegalovirus status.

The chain carries TRBV29-1 and TRBJ2-7, with D perhaps TRBD2 (7 bases). This receptor was identified in a human donor in good health. The sequencing sample was made of PBMCs. CDR3: CSVEGEGGGDSYEQYF. The DNA for the CDR3 is TGCAGCGTTGAAGGGGAGGGGGGCGGAGACTCCTACGAGCAGTACTTC.